This entry concerns a single TCR beta chain. Antigen unknown. The CDR3 sequence is 14 residues long. Germline CDR1 SGHTA, CDR2 FQGNSA. V lost 5 bases and J lost 4; bases outside the gene matches: 2. The data are from a study of cytomegalovirus exposure and HLA in healthy donors. The PCR had 60 Vbeta and 13 Jbeta primers. Sequencing was performed with immunoSEQ multiplex PCR; in TCRdb, only in-frame clones are kept and a portion is missing. The data contain fewer than 150,000 clones, about 84% of them singletons. Overall study results and limits: The authors considered a cluster of highly shared sequence variants likely to be a sequencing artifact.

The sample taken for sequencing was PBMCs. This receptor was obtained from a woman aged 40-49 years in good health and CMV-seropositive. J is TRBJ2-1 and V is TRBV7-2; 10 bases fit TRBD2. The CDR3 nucleotides read TGTGCCAGCAGCGCACTAGCGGGATACAATGAGCAGTTCTTC. Protein product: CASSALAGYNEQFF.